These T cell receptor beta chains were read from a single sample in a study of neurological immune-mediated disorders. MiXCR was run by TCRdb on the 5' RACE reads, yielding one entry per CDR3 protein. The repertoire holds around 66,000 distinct CDR3 sequences, 5.2% seen once, with roughly 2.8% in the top ten. Input material: PBMCs. The receptors originated from a young woman with multiple sclerosis. Each CDR3 is given with its conserved first and last residue. Fields, in order: V gene, J gene, D gene, clone size, CDR3 protein, CDR3 DNA. A D gene is named only where the DNA matches it firmly. Clone size, where shown, is once, few, many, or a class for clones that have expanded.

TRBV20-1	TRBJ1-1	NA	many	CSARGFQASTEAFF	TGCAGTGCTAGGGGGTTTCAAGCGAGCACTGAAGCTTTCTTT
TRBV10-3	TRBJ2-3	TRBD2	NA	CAISESWGGTDTQYF	TGTGCCATCAGTGAGTCGTGGGGGGGGACAGATACGCAGTATTTT
TRBV27	TRBJ2-1	TRBD2	few	CASSPGKGLVPMGEQFF	TGTGCCAGCAGTCCGGGGAAGGGACTAGTCCCCATGGGTGAGCAGTTCTTC
TRBV7-2	TRBJ1-5	TRBD1	NA	CASSRTGVGNQPQNF	TGTGCCAGCAGCCGGACAGGGGTGGGCAATCAGCCCCAGAATTTT
TRBV28	TRBJ2-5	NA	many	CASSTSLIRGPVQETQYF	TGTGCCAGCAGTACCTCCCTCATCCGCGGGCCGGTCCAAGAGACCCAGTACTTC
TRBV3-1	TRBJ2-2	NA	few	CASSQEEKHTGELFF	TGTGCCAGCAGCCAAGAGGAAAAGCACACCGGGGAGCTGTTTTTT
TRBV5-1	TRBJ1-1	TRBD1	few	CASRGQGEAFF	TGCGCCAGCAGAGGACAGGGTGAAGCTTTCTTT
TRBV19	TRBJ1-1	NA	few	CASSKAELKAFF	TGTGCCAGTAGTAAAGCAGAACTAAAAGCTTTCTTT
TRBV12-3/TRBV12-4	TRBJ1-2	TRBD1	few	CASSKTGALVYGYTF	TGTGCCAGCAGTAAGACAGGGGCCCTGGTCTATGGCTACACCTTC
TRBV28	TRBJ2-7	TRBD2	many	CASSPRLAGDYEQYF	TGTGCCAGCAGTCCGAGACTAGCGGGGGATTACGAGCAGTACTTC
TRBV4-2	TRBJ1-1	NA	NA	CASSQPERNTEAFF	TGTGCCAGCAGCCAACCGGAAAGGAACACTGAAGCTTTCTTT
TRBV10-2	TRBJ2-3	NA	many	CASSKRWALDTQYF	TGCGCCAGCAGTAAGCGTTGGGCTTTAGATACGCAGTATTTT
TRBV12-3/TRBV12-4	TRBJ2-7	NA	few	CASSLWGASYEQYF	TGTGCCAGCAGTTTGTGGGGGGCCTCCTACGAGCAGTACTTC
TRBV5-1	TRBJ2-5	TRBD1	many	CASSGTGAPDQYF	TGCGCCAGCAGCGGGACAGGGGCCCCAGACCAGTACTTC
TRBV7-2	TRBJ1-1	NA	many	CASSPNQGMNTEAFF	TGTGCCAGCAGCCCCAATCAGGGGATGAACACTGAAGCTTTCTTT
TRBV18	TRBJ1-6	TRBD1	NA	CASSPQGAGSPLNF	TGTGCCAGCTCACCACAGGGGGCAGGTTCACCCCTCAACTTT
TRBV15	TRBJ1-3	NA	many	CATSRGSGNTIYF	TGTGCCACCAGCCGTGGATCTGGAAACACCATATATTTT
TRBV11-2	TRBJ2-1	NA	many	CASREDDEQFF	TGTGCCAGCAGGGAGGATGATGAGCAGTTCTTC
TRBV20-1	TRBJ2-5	TRBD2	many	CSASGTSGVLETQYF	TGCAGTGCTAGTGGGACTAGCGGGGTTTTGGAGACCCAGTACTTC
TRBV27	TRBJ2-3	NA	few	CASSLSGASHNTQYF	TGTGCCAGCAGTTTATCTGGGGCCTCTCACAATACGCAGTATTTT
TRBV4-1	TRBJ2-2	TRBD2	many	CASSQVYLSGGAPVTGELFF	TGCGCCAGCAGCCAAGTATATCTGAGCGGGGGGGCCCCGGTCACCGGGGAGCTGTTTTTT
TRBV6-5	TRBJ1-2	TRBD1	many	CASTPAGGYGYTF	TGTGCCAGCACCCCTGCAGGGGGCTATGGCTACACCTTC
TRBV6-5	TRBJ1-5	NA	many	CASSYSSGQPQHF	TGTGCCAGCAGTTACTCCAGTGGACAGCCCCAGCATTTT
TRBV20-1	TRBJ2-5	NA	many	CSAVPKTEVFETQYF	TGCAGTGCTGTTCCCAAAACGGAGGTTTTTGAGACCCAGTACTTC
TRBV7-2	TRBJ2-5	NA	many	CASSLISSGVETQYF	TGTGCCAGCAGCTTAATTAGTTCCGGGGTGGAGACCCAGTACTTC
TRBV5-1	TRBJ2-2	TRBD2	many	CASSPWTSTGELFF	TGCGCCAGCAGCCCATGGACTAGCACCGGGGAGCTGTTTTTT